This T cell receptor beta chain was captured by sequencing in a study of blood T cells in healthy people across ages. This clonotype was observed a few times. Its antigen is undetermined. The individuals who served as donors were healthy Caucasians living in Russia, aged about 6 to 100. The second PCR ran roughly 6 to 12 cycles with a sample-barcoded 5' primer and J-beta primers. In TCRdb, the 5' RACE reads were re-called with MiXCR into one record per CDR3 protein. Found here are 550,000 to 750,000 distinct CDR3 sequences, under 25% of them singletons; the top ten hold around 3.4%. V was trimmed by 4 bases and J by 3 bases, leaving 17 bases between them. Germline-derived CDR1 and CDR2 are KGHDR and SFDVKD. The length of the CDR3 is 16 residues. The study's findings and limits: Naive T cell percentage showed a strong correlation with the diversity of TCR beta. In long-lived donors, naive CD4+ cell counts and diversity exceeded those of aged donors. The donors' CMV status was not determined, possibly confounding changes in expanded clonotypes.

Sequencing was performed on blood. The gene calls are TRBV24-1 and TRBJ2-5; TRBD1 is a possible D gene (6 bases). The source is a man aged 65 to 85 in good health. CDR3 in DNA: TGTGCCACCAGTGAGACAGACAGGCCGTCTGAAGAGACCCAGTACTTC. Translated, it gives CATSETDRPSEETQYF.